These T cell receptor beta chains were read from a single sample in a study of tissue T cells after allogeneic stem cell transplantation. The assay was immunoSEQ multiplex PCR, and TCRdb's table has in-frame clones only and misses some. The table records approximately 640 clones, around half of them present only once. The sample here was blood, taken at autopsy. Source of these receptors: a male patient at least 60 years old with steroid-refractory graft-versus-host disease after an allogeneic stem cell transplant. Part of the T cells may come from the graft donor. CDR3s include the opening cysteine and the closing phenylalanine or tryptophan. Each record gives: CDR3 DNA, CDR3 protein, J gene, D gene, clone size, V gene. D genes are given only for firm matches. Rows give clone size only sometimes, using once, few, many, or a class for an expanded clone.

CDR3 DNA: TGCGCCAGCAGCCAAGAAGGACCAGGGGGATGGTACGAGCAGTACTTC; CDR3 protein: CASSQEGPGGWYEQYF; J gene: TRBJ2-7; D gene: TRBD1; clone size: .; V gene: TRBV4-3
CDR3 DNA: TGTGCCAGCAGCGTAGAACTAGCCGGGGAGCTGTTTTTT; CDR3 protein: CASSVELAGELFF; J gene: TRBJ2-2; D gene: .; clone size: .; V gene: TRBV9
CDR3 DNA: TGTGCCAGCAGTGAAGCGAAGACAGGGAGGGCTTTCTTT; CDR3 protein: CASSEAKTGRAFF; J gene: TRBJ1-1; D gene: TRBD1; clone size: .; V gene: TRBV2
CDR3 DNA: TGTGCCAGCAGTGGAAGATTGGAGGGTATCAACTACGAGCAGTACTTC; CDR3 protein: CASSGRLEGINYEQYF; J gene: TRBJ2-7; D gene: .; clone size: .; V gene: TRBV27
CDR3 DNA: TGTGCCAGCAGTTACGGACGGGGCGACGATGAGCAGTTCTTC; CDR3 protein: CASSYGRGDDEQFF; J gene: TRBJ2-1; D gene: .; clone size: .; V gene: TRBV6-5
CDR3 DNA: TGTGCCAGCAGTGAAGCTAGCGGGGGGGCTCACGGCGCCTACAATGAGCAGTTCTTC; CDR3 protein: CASSEASGGAHGAYNEQFF; J gene: TRBJ2-1; D gene: TRBD2; clone size: hyperexpanded; V gene: TRBV2
CDR3 DNA: TGTGCCAGCAGTGACGGGGGACTAGAAACAGATACGCAGTATTTT; CDR3 protein: CASSDGGLETDTQYF; J gene: TRBJ2-3; D gene: TRBD2; clone size: .; V gene: TRBV6-4
CDR3 DNA: TGTGCCTGCTGCTGGGGGGCCGGGGGGGGAGAGACCCAGTACTTC; CDR3 protein: CACCWGAGGGETQYF; J gene: TRBJ2-5; D gene: TRBD2; clone size: few; V gene: TRBV5-6
CDR3 DNA: TGTGCCAGCAGCTTAGATCAACTTAATGAGCAGTTCTTC; CDR3 protein: CASSLDQLNEQFF; J gene: TRBJ2-1; D gene: .; clone size: .; V gene: TRBV7-2
CDR3 DNA: TGCGCCAGCAGCTTGGGGGCCCATTATACCTTC; CDR3 protein: CASSLGAHYTF; J gene: TRBJ1-2; D gene: .; clone size: .; V gene: TRBV5-1